This record concerns one TCR beta chain sequence. Antigen specificity is unknown. This sample was taken from a study of cytomegalovirus exposure and HLA in healthy donors. Regarding the study as a whole: Sequencing depth across donors, presence/absence analyses assumed, was roughly uniform.

With 60 Vbeta and 13 Jbeta primers, the PCR was carried out. Repertoires were generated with immunoSEQ multiplex PCR, while TCRdb's copy carries only in-frame clones and drops some. The data show 170,000 or so clones, with almost 85% seen just once and approximately 0.51% held by the top ten. The TCR originated in a woman between 50 and 59 years old in good health and CMV-seronegative. The specimen was PBMCs.

CDR3 nucleotide sequence: TGTGCCAGCAGCTTAGGGCGGGAGGGAGATGAGACCCAGTACTTC. Translation gives CASSLGREGDETQYF. The chain links TRBV7-9 to TRBJ2-5, with TRBD2 matching over 9 bases. J lost 5 bases, V lost 1 base, and 5 bases had no gene match. The CDR3 has 15 amino acids. CDR1 and CDR2 (germline): SEHNR, FQNEAQ (reference sequence).